Shown below are 5 T cell receptor beta chains from a single sample sequenced in a study of blood T cell repertoires in COVID-19. Repertoires were generated with immunoSEQ multiplex PCR, while TCRdb's copy carries only in-frame clones and drops some. In the table there are a few hundred thousand clones, less than 90% of which are singletons. Sequenced material: peripheral blood. The receptors come from a man aged 60 to 69 with acute or convalescent COVID-19.

The genes are TRBV29-1 and TRBJ2-3, with 13 bases matching TRBD2. The CDR3 sequence is 15 residues long. CDR1 is SQVTM, CDR2 ANQGSEA, per germline. Trimming removed 3 bases from V and 2 bases from J; junction bases left unmatched: 2. CDR3 region: CSVEGLAGITDTQYF. CDR3 coding DNA: TGCAGCGTTGAGGGACTAGCGGGAATCACAGATACGCAGTATTTT.

The genes are TRBV6-5 and TRBJ2-7, with 7 bases fitting TRBD1. From germline, CDR1 is MNHEY and CDR2 SVGAGI. The CDR3 spans 13 residues. CDR3 residues: CATIDRANYEQYF. In DNA, the CDR3 is TGTGCGACGATAGACAGGGCAAACTACGAGCAGTACTTC.

This rearrangement joins TRBV19 to TRBJ2-5; D may be TRBD2 (6 bases). The germline V gene has CDR1 LNHDA and CDR2 SQIVND (reference sequence). This CDR3 is 15 amino acids long. The V and J ends lost 4 bases and 5 bases respectively, with 17 bases between them. The CDR3: CASSNVRRGGETQYF. The CDR3 DNA is TGTGCCAGTAGTAATGTTCGGCGTGGGGGGGAGACCCAGTACTTC.

This clone has a single count. The chain uses TRBV7-2 and TRBJ2-7; D ambiguous. The CDR3 has 12 residues. The V gene's germline CDR1 is SGHTA and CDR2 FQGNSA. Between the trimmed V and J ends, which lost 5 bases and 4 bases, there was a span of 9 bases. CDR3 region: CASSLRLYEQYF. The DNA for the CDR3 is TGTGCCAGCAGCCTACGGTTGTACGAGCAGTACTTC. The whole variable domain, remainder taken from reference TRBV7-2 and TRBJ2-7, is GAGVSQSPSNKVTEKGKDVELRCDPISGHTALYWYRQSLGQGLEFLIYFQGNSAPDKSGLPSDRFSAERTGGSVSTLTIQRTQQEDSAVYLCASSLRLYEQYFGPGTRLTVT.

To note about this clone: The sample has other DNA sequences that encode this CDR3 too. This chain joins TRBV6-5 and TRBJ2-7; 10 nucleotides agree with TRBD1. CDR3 length: 14 residues. Germline assignment: CDR1 MNHEY and CDR2 SVGAGI. V shed 6 bases, J shed 4 bases, and the junction held 6 bases outside the gene matches. The CDR3 here is CASSRGQGRYEQYF. CDR3 bases: TGTGCCAGCAGCCGGGGACAGGGGAGGTACGAGCAGTACTTC.